This T cell receptor (beta chain) is drawn from a study of cytomegalovirus exposure and HLA in healthy donors. Use of 60 Vbeta and 13 Jbeta primers characterized the PCR. Profiling relied on immunoSEQ multiplex PCR, and the TCRdb table lists in-frame clones only, not all of them. The sample records approximately 120,000 clones, about 84% being singletons. Unmatched junction bases numbered 9, after V lost 6 bases and J lost 4 bases. Looked up from germline, CDR1 is KGHSH and CDR2 is LQKENI. This CDR3 contains 14 residues. This chain uses TRBV18 with TRBJ2-7, with TRBD1 identical over 7 bases. Sequenced: PBMCs. This receptor was obtained from a man aged 18 to 29 in good health and CMV-seropositive. The CDR3 sequence: CASSSDRAGYEQYF. As DNA, the CDR3 is TGTGCCAGCTCTTCAGACAGGGCGGGTTACGAGCAGTACTTC.